Each of the 21 T cell receptor beta chains below was sequenced from the same sample in a study of high-grade serous ovarian cancer treatment subgroups. Tumor samples were taken before definitive surgery or chemotherapy. The protocol was immunoSEQ multiplex PCR, while the TCRdb copy is restricted to in-frame clones and leaves out a portion. Of about 10,000 clones in the sample, about 63% are singletons; the top ten hold about 4%. The sequenced sample consisted of tumor tissue. The receptors here all came from a human donor with high-grade serous ovarian cancer.

V usage is TRBV4-3 and J usage is TRBJ2-1; TRBD2 matches 9 bases. The CDR3 has 18 amino acids. Germline V gene sequence: CDR1 LGHNA, CDR2 YSLEER. V lost 0 bases and J lost 4; bases outside the gene matches: 10. This chain's CDR3 is CASSQDIVLAGFYNEQFF. CDR3 coding DNA: TGCGCCAGCAGCCAAGATATTGTGCTAGCGGGATTTTACAATGAGCAGTTCTTC.

This sequence joins TRBV30 and TRBJ2-1; no firm D call. This CDR3 region has 9 residues. V lost 5 bases, J lost 10 bases, and 6 bases lay in between. In germline, CDR1 is GTSNPN, CDR2 SVGIG (reference sequence). CDR3 in DNA: TGTGCCTGGGGCCCCGAGCAGTTCTTC. Encoded protein: CAWGPEQFF.

CDR3 residues: CASSPYRDRENYGYTF. In DNA, the CDR3 is TGTGCCAGCAGCCCATACCGGGACAGGGAGAACTATGGCTACACCTTC. The J gene is TRBJ1-2, the V gene TRBV14, with TRBD1 matching over 9 bases. Per the germline V gene, CDR1 is SGHDN and CDR2 is FVKESK. The V and J ends lost 4 bases and 2 bases, in that order; junction bases with no gene match: 8. The CDR3 runs to 16 residues.

The chain couples TRBV11-2 to TRBJ2-5, with 7 bases lining up with TRBD2. Germline values: CDR1 SGHAT, CDR2 FQNNGV. The V segment lost 1 base and the J segment 4 bases; nucleotides outside the gene matches: 6. The CDR3 length is 15 residues. CDR3 in amino acids: CASSLGGGSRETQYF. In DNA, the CDR3 is TGTGCCAGCAGCTTAGGGGGCGGGAGCCGAGAGACCCAGTACTTC.

The rearrangement uses TRBV9 and TRBJ2-3, with 8 bases matching TRBD1. This CDR3 region has 15 residues. Losses at the gene ends were 3 bases for V and 2 bases for J; bases not matched to a gene: 5. CDR1 SGDLS and CDR2 YYNGEE come from the germline V gene. The CDR3 bases are TGTGCCAGCAGCGCAGGACAGGGCCACACAGATACGCAGTATTTT. This encodes CASSAGQGHTDTQYF.

The chain recombines TRBV7-8 with TRBJ1-2; D gene unclear. The CDR3 contains 13 residues. Germline V gene data show CDR1 as SGHVS and CDR2 as FQNEAQ. Trimming shortened V by 3 bases and J by 7 bases, and 12 bases separated the two germline ends. The CDR3 loop is CASSLGGRAGYTF. The CDR3 nucleotides read TGTGCCAGCAGCTTGGGTGGGAGGGCTGGCTACACCTTC. Full variable domain (remainder filled in from reference TRBV7-8 and TRBJ1-2): GAGVSQSPRYKVAKRGQDVALRCDPISGHVSLFWYQQALGQGPEFLTYFQNEAQLDKSGLPSDRFFAERPEGSVSTLKIQRTQQEDSAVYLCASSLGGRAGYTFGSGTRLTVV.

The V call is TRBV15, the J call TRBJ2-7; 9 bases match TRBD1. Germline V CDR1 and CDR2: LNHNV, YYDKDF (reference sequence). This CDR3 is built from 14 residues. Trimming at V came to 5 bases and at J to 6 bases, leaving 8 bases not matched to a gene. CDR3 region: CATSEPGQGFEQYF. CDR3 sequence (DNA): TGTGCCACCAGCGAGCCGGGACAGGGTTTCGAGCAGTACTTC.

There are a few counts of this clone. The chain links TRBV7-2 to TRBJ1-2; TRBD1 matches 8 bases. Germline V gives CDR1 SGHTA, CDR2 FQGNSA. V was pared by 4 bases and J by 4 bases, with 8 bases of the junction left unmatched. The CDR3 covers 15 residues. The DNA for the CDR3 is TGTGCCAGCAGCTCCGGGACAGGCGGTGGCTATGGCTACACCTTC. As protein: CASSSGTGGGYGYTF.

The chain uses TRBV28 and TRBJ2-1; possibly TRBD1 or TRBD2 for D (6 bases each). V dropped 3 bases and J dropped 5 bases, with 11 bases sitting between them. CDR3 size: 14 residues. Germline V gene data show CDR1 as MDHEN and CDR2 as SYDVKM. The CDR3 protein is CASSLGGAHNEQFF. The CDR3 DNA reads as TGTGCCAGCAGTTTGGGGGGCGCCCACAATGAGCAGTTCTTC. Variable domain in full (rest from reference TRBV28 and TRBJ2-1): DVKVTQSSRYLVKRTGEKVFLECVQDMDHENMFWYRQDPGLGLRLIYFSYDVKMKEKGDIPEGYSVSREKKERFSLILESASTNQTSMYLCASSLGGAHNEQFFGPGTRLTVL.

The genes are TRBV5-6 and TRBJ2-3; no clear D. Germline CDR1 and CDR2: SGHDT and YYEEEE. This CDR3 has 13 amino acids. V lost 0 bases to trimming and J lost 4 bases, with 6 bases between them. CDR3: CASSLVGPDTQYF. The CDR3 DNA reads as TGTGCCAGCAGCTTGGTAGGGCCAGATACGCAGTATTTT.

The CDR3 protein is CASRYSYEQYF. DNA for the CDR3: TGTGCCAGCAGGTACTCCTACGAGCAGTACTTC. This sequence joins TRBV25-1 and TRBJ2-7; D remains unclear. The germline V and J ends were trimmed by 6 bases and 0 bases, with 3 bases remaining between them. This CDR3 has 11 residues. The germline CDR1 and CDR2 sequences are MGHDK and SYGVNS.

This clone was recorded a few times. This sequence joins TRBV7-2 and TRBJ2-7; no clear D. Trimming shortened V by 2 bases and J by 2 bases, and 10 bases separated the two germline ends. CDR3 length: 14 residues. CDR1 is SGHTA and CDR2 is FQGNSA in the germline V gene. CDR3 DNA: TGTGCCAGCAGCTTAAAGTTTTCTACCTACGAGCAGTACTTC. It specifies CASSLKFSTYEQYF.

This sequence joins TRBV7-6 and TRBJ1-2; 11 bases fit TRBD1. CDR1 and CDR2 from the germline V gene are SGHVS and FNYEAQ. The CDR3 is 14 amino acids. With 5 bases clipped from V and 6 bases from J, the junction kept 5 bases outside the gene matches. CDR3 residues: CASSLDRGRDGYTF. For the CDR3, the DNA is TGTGCCAGCAGCCTGGACAGGGGGCGAGATGGCTACACCTTC.

The rearrangement uses TRBV19 and TRBJ2-1; unclear D gene. CDR1 LNHDA and CDR2 SQIVND come from the germline V gene (reference sequence). The germline V and J ends were trimmed by 5 bases and 5 bases, with 13 bases remaining between them. This CDR3 has 14 amino acids. CDR3 sequence (DNA): TGTGCCAGTAGTGAGGCTTCACAGCACAATGAGCAGTTCTTC. Encoded protein: CASSEASQHNEQFF.

The DNA for the CDR3 is TGTGCCAGCAGTTTTTTCCCCCGGGACTATCTGTTTTTT. Translation gives CASSFFPRDYLFF. The V gene is TRBV6-5, the J gene TRBJ2-2; 7 bases match TRBD2. The junction had 10 bases not matched to a gene; V was cut back by 4 bases and J by 14 bases. There are 13 residues in the CDR3. Per the germline V gene, CDR1 is MNHEY and CDR2 is SVGAGI.

V and J are TRBV11-1 and TRBJ2-7; TRBD1 is a possible D gene (5 bases). This CDR3 region has 14 residues. V lost 3 bases and J lost 1, with 10 bases in between. Germline values: CDR1 SGHAT, CDR2 FQDESV (reference sequence). CDR3: CASSFAQGSYEQYF. CDR3 bases: TGTGCCAGCAGCTTCGCGCAGGGTTCCTACGAGCAGTACTTC.

The chain has TRBV4-3 and TRBJ2-1; TRBD2 is a possible D gene (5 bases). V lost 0 bases to trimming and J lost 10 bases, with 10 bases between them. The CDR3 consists of 13 residues. Per the germline V gene, CDR1 is LGHNA and CDR2 is YSLEER. The CDR3 is CASSQEGWEEQFF. CDR3 DNA: TGCGCCAGCAGCCAAGAAGGGTGGGAGGAGCAGTTCTTC.

The chain has TRBV7-3 and TRBJ2-1; 8 nucleotides line up with TRBD2. Trimming removed 5 bases from V and 6 bases from J; junction bases left unmatched: 12. Germline assignment: CDR1 SGHTA and CDR2 FQGTGA. There are 16 residues in the CDR3. The DNA for the CDR3 is TGTGCCAGCAGCCCAAGGGGCACTAGCGGACGCAATGAGCAGTTCTTC. Amino acid sequence: CASSPRGTSGRNEQFF. Filled out from reference TRBV7-3 and TRBJ2-1, the complete variable domain reads GAGVSQTPSNKVTEKGKYVELRCDPISGHTALYWYRQSLGQGPEFLIYFQGTGAADDSGLPNDRFFAVRPEGSVSTLKIQRTERGDSAVYLCASSPRGTSGRNEQFFGPGTRLTVL.

The chain combines TRBV6-5 with TRBJ2-1; 8 bases match TRBD2. The CDR3 covers 14 residues. Per the germline V gene, CDR1 is MNHEY and CDR2 is SVGAGI. With 2 bases clipped from V and 6 bases from J, the junction kept 3 bases outside the gene matches. The CDR3 nucleotides read TGTGCCAGCAGTTACGCGGGGACTAGCAATGAGCAGTTCTTC. Translating gives CASSYAGTSNEQFF.

A single count supports this clone. The V gene is TRBV28, the J gene TRBJ1-2, with unresolved D. The CDR3 has 15 amino acids. V lost 3 bases and J lost 4, with 15 bases in between. The V gene's germline CDR1 is MDHEN and CDR2 SYDVKM. The CDR3 region has the DNA TGTGCCAGCAGTTTGCTGCCTCAGGTTACCTATGGCTACACCTTC. Translation: CASSLLPQVTYGYTF.

The V gene is TRBV28, the J gene TRBJ2-7; tentative D call: TRBD1 (6 bases). The ends were cut back, 8 bases at V and 1 base at J, with 12 bases in the middle. Germline values: CDR1 MDHEN, CDR2 SYDVKM. The CDR3 spans 13 residues. CDR3 sequence (DNA): TGTGCCAGCCAAGGACAGCCTTCCTACGAGCAGTACTTC. Protein: CASQGQPSYEQYF.